This TCR beta chain was obtained from a study of T cells in Graves' hyperthyroidism and ophthalmopathy. Study information: Prior to any treatment, at the point of initial diagnosis, peripheral blood was collected.

Patients showing uncontrolled infection, other autoimmune disease, pregnancy or lactation were ineligible. The source material, RNA transcripts, was used to amplify TCR beta CDR3 regions. Researchers ran a first-round RT-PCR on the TCR CDR3 using the HTBI primer set. TCRdb called the multiplex PCR reads again in MiXCR, with one record for every CDR3 protein. Of 400,000 to 600,000 distinct CDR3 sequences listed, 20% to 25% were seen once; the top ten hold 26%. The CDR3 contains 17 residues. Study observations and caveats: The model anticipated ophthalmopathy a median about six months pre-onset. Most thyroid clonotypes expanded above 0.001 were also detected in blood.

This clonotype was picked up a small number of times. The antigen is not known. The junction departs from germline at one end; a sequencing error may be responsible. This clonotype originated in a man aged 18-30 years with Graves' hyperthyroidism. This chain connects TRBV6-7 to TRBJ1-2; 7 nucleotides line up with TRBD1. Being an ORF, TRBV6-7 has a function that is uncertain. The sequenced sample was blood. CDR3 nucleotides: TGTGCCAGCAGTTACCAACGCGGACAGGTGTCTAACTATGGCTGCACCTTC. Translation gives CASSYQRGQVSNYGCTF.